This T cell receptor (beta chain) comes out of a study of T cell responses to AZD1222 COVID-19 vaccine. Using immunoSEQ multiplex PCR, the repertoire was profiled, and TCRdb retains in-frame clones only, with some absent. The sample contains 120,000 or so clones, around 93% of which appear only once. CDR1 is SEHNR, CDR2 FQNEAQ, per germline (reference sequence). V lost 7 bases and J lost 6, with 16 bases in between. CDR3 length: 14 amino acids. Material: peripheral blood, obtained 28 days after the second AZD1222 dose. The origin of this receptor is an adult who received the AZD1222 COVID-19 vaccine. The chain carries TRBV7-9 and TRBJ2-1; D is ambiguous. CDR3 region: CASTQVSAFNEQFF. As DNA, the CDR3 is TGTGCCAGCACCCAAGTCTCGGCTTTCAATGAGCAGTTCTTC.